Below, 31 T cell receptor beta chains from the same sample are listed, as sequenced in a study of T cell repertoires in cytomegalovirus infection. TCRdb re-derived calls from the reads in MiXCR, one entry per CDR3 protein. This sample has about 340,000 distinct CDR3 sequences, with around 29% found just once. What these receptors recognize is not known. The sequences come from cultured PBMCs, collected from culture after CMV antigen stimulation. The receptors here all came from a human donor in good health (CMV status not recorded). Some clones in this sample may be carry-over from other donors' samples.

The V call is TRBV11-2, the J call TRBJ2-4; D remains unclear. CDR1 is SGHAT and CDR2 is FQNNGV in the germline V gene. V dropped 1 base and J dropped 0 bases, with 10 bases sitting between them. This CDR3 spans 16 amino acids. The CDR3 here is CASSLVGSLAKNIQYF. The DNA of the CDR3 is TGTGCCAGCAGCTTAGTGGGCAGCCTAGCCAAAAACATTCAGTACTTC.

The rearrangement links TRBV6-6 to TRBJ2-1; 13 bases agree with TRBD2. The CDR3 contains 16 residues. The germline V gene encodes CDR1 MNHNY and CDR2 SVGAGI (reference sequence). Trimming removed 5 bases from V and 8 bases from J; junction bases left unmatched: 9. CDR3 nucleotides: TGTGCCAGCAGTGTCCGTCGGACTAGCGGGGGTCATGAGCAGTTCTTC. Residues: CASSVRRTSGGHEQFF.

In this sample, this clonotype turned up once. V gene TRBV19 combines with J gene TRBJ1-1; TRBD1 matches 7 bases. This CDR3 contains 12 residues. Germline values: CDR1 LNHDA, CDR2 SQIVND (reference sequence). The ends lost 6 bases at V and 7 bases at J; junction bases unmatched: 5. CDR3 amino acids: CASSRDSLEAFF. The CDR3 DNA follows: TGTGCCAGTAGCCGGGACAGCCTTGAAGCTTTCTTT.

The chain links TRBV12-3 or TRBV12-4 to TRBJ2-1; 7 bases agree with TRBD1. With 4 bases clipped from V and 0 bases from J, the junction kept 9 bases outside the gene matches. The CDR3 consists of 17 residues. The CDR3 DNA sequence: TGTGCCAGCAGTTCGCCCTCACAGGGGCCCTCCTACAATGAGCAGTTCTTC. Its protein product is CASSSPSQGPSYNEQFF.

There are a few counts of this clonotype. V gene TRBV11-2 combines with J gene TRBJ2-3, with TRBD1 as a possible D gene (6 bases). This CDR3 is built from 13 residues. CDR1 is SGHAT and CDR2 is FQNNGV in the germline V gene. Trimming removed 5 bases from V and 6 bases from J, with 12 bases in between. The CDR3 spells CASSPQGRDTQYF. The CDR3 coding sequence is TGTGCCAGCAGCCCACAGGGTCGGGATACGCAGTATTTT.

The CDR3 is CASSSGSTGELFF. CDR3 sequence (DNA): TGTGCCAGCAGTAGCGGGTCGACCGGGGAGCTGTTTTTT. This sequence joins TRBV12-3 or TRBV12-4 and TRBJ2-2; a weak D match, TRBD2 (6 bases). The CDR3 contains 13 residues. V lost 5 bases, J lost 5 bases, and 9 bases lay in between.

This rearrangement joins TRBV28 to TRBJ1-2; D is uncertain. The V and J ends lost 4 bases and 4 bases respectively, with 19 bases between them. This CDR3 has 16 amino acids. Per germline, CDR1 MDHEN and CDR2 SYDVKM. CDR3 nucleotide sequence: TGTGCCAGCAGTTCCTCGGGCCTTGGCGCAGGCTATGGCTACACCTTC. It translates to CASSSSGLGAGYGYTF.

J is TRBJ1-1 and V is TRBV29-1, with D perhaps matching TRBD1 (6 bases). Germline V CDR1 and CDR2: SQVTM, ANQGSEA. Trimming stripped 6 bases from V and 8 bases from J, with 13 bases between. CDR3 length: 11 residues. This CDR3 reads CSVLGAGEAFF. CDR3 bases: TGCAGCGTGCTGGGGGCAGGGGAAGCTTTCTTT. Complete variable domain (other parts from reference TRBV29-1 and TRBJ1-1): SAVISQKPSRDICQRGTSLTIQCQVDSQVTMMFWYRQQPGQSLTLIATANQGSEATYESGFVIDKFPISRPNLTFSTLTVSNMSPEDSSIYLCSVLGAGEAFFGQGTRLTVV.

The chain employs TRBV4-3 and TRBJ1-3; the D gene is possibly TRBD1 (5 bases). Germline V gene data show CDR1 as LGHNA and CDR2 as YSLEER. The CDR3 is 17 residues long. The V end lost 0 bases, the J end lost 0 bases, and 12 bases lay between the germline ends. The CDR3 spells CASSQDRADSSGNTIYF. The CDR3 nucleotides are TGCGCCAGCAGCCAAGATCGTGCCGACAGCTCTGGAAACACCATATATTTT.

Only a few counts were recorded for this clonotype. The CDR3 DNA follows: TGTGCCACTGGGCAGGCAGAGCTTTGGGTGACCCAGTACTTC. Its protein is CATGQAELWVTQYF. The chain carries TRBV28 and TRBJ2-5; no reliable D call. CDR1 and CDR2 (germline): MDHEN, SYDVKM. The CDR3 spans 14 residues. The germline V and J ends were trimmed by 10 bases and 7 bases, with 22 bases remaining between them.

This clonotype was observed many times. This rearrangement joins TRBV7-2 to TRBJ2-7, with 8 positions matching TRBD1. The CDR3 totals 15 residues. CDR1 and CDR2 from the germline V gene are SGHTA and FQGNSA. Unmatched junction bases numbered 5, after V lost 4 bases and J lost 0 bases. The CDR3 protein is CASSSRQGFSYEQYF. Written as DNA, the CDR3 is TGTGCCAGCAGCTCCCGACAGGGGTTCTCCTACGAGCAGTACTTC.

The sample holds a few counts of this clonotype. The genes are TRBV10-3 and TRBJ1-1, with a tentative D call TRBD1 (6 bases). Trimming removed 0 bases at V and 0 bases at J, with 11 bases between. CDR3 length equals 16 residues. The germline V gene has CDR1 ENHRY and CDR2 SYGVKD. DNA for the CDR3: TGTGCCATCAGTGAGTCAGGCAGGGACATGAACACTGAAGCTTTCTTT. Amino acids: CAISESGRDMNTEAFF.

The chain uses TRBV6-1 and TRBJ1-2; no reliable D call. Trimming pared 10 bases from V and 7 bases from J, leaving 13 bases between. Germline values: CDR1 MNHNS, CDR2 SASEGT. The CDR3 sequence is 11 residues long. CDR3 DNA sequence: TGTGCCACCCAATTCGGGATTGGCTACACCTTC. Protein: CATQFGIGYTF.

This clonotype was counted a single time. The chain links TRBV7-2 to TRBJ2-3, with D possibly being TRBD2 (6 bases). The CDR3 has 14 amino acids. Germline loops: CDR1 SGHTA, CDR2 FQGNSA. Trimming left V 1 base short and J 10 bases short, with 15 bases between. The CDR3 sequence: CASSLVGGKRAQYF. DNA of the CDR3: TGTGCCAGCAGCTTAGTTGGGGGGAAGCGGGCGCAGTATTTT.

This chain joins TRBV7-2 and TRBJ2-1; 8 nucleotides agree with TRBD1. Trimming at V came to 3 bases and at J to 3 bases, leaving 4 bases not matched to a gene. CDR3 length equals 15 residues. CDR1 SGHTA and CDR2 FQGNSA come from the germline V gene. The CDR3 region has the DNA TGTGCCAGCAGCTTCGGGACAGGCGTCTACAATGAGCAGTTCTTC. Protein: CASSFGTGVYNEQFF.

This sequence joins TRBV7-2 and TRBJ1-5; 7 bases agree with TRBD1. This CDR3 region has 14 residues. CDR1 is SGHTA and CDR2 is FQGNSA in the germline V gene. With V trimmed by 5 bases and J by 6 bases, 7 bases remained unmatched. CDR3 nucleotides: TGTGCCAGCAGCCGTGACAGGGATGGTCAGCCCCAGCATTTT. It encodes CASSRDRDGQPQHF.

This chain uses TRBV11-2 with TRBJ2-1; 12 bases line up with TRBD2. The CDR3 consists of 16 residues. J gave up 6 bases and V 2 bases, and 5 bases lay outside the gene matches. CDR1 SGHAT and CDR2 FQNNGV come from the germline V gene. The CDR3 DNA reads TGTGCCAGCAGCTTAACTAGCGGGGGGTTTAGCAATGAGCAGTTCTTC. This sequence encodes CASSLTSGGFSNEQFF.

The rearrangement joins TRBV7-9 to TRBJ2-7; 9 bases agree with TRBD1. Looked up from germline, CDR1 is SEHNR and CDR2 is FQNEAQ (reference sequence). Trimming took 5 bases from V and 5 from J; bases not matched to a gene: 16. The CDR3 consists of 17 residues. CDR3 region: CASSVRMKGQGRDEQYF. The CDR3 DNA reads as TGTGCCAGCAGCGTAAGAATGAAGGGACAGGGTCGTGACGAGCAGTACTTC.

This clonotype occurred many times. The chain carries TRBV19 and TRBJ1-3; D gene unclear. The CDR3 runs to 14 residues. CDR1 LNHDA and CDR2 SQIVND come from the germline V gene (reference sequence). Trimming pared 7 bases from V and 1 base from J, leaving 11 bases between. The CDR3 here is CASTPSRSGNTIYF. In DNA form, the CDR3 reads TGTGCCAGTACCCCAAGCAGGTCTGGAAACACCATATATTTT.

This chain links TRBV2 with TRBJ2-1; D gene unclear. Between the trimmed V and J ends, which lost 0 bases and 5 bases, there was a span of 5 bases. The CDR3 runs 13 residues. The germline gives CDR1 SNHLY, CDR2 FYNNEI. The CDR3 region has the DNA TGTGCCAGCAGTGAAGCACTAAACAATGAGCAGTTCTTC. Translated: CASSEALNNEQFF.

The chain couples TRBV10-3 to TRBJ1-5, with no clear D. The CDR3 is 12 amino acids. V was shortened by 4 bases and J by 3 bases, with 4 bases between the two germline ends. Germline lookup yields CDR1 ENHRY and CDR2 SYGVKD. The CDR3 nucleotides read TGTGCCATCAGTGGGGCCAATCAGCCCCAGCATTTT. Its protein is CAISGANQPQHF.

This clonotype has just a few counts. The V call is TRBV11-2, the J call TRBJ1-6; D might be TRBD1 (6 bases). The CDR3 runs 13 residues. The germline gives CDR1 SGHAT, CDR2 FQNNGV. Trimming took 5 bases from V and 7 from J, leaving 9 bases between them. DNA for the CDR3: TGTGCCAGCAGCCCAGGGGTGAATTCACCCCTCCACTTT. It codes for CASSPGVNSPLHF. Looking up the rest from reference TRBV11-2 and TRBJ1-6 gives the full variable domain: EAGVAQSPRYKIIEKRQSVAFWCNPISGHATLYWYQQILGQGPKLLIQFQNNGVVDDSQLPKDRFSAERLKGVDSTLKIQPAKLEDSAVYLCASSPGVNSPLHFGNGTRLTVT.

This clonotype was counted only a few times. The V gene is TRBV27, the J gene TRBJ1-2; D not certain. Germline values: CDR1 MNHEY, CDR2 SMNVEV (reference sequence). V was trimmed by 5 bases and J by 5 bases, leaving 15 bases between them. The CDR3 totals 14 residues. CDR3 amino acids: CASSPGLGGYGYTF. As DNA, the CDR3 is TGTGCCAGCAGTCCCGGACTCGGAGGGTATGGCTACACCTTC.

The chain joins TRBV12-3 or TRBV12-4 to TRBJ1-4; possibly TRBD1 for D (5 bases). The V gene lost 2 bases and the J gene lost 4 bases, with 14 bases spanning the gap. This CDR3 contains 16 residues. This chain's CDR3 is CASSLTRGGSNEKLFF. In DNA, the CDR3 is TGTGCCAGCAGTTTAACGCGGGGGGGAAGTAATGAAAAACTGTTTTTT.

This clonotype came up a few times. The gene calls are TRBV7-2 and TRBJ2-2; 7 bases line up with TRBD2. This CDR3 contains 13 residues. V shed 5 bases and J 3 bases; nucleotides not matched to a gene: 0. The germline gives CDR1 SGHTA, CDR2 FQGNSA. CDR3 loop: CASSGRDTGELFF. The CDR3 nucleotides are TGTGCCAGCAGCGGGAGGGACACCGGGGAGCTGTTTTTT.

Here the CDR3 reads CASSQESVQGIGGYTF. In DNA, the CDR3 is TGTGCCAGCAGCCAAGAATCGGTACAGGGGATCGGTGGCTACACCTTC. V usage is TRBV3-1 and J usage is TRBJ1-2, with 7 bases lining up with TRBD1. The CDR3 loop spans 16 amino acids. The junction had 11 bases not matched to a gene; V was cut back by 0 bases and J by 7 bases. Germline V gene lookup returns CDR1 LGHDT and CDR2 YNNKEL (reference sequence). Together with reference TRBV3-1 and TRBJ1-2, the CDR3 gives the full variable domain: DTAVSQTPKYLVTQMGNDKSIKCEQNLGHDTMYWYKQDSKKFLKIMFSYNNKELIINETVPNRFSPKSPDKAHLNLHINSLELGDSAVYFCASSQESVQGIGGYTFGSGTRLTVV.

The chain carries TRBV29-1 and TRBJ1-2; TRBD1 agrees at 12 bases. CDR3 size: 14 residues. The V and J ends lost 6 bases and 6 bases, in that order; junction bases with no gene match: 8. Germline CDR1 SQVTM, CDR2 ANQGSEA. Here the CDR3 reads CSVAPGQGAHGYTF. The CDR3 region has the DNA TGCAGCGTAGCACCGGGACAGGGGGCCCATGGCTACACCTTC.

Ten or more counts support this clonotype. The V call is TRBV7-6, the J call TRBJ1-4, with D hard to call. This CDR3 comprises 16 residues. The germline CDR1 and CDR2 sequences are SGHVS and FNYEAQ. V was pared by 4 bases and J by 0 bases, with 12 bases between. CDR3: CASSSSYSATNEKLFF. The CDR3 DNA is TGTGCCAGCAGCTCATCCTACAGCGCAACTAATGAAAAACTGTTTTTT.

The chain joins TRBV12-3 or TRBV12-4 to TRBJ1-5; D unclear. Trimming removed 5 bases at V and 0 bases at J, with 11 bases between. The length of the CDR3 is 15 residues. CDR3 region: CASSPTGISNQPQHF. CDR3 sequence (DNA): TGTGCCAGCAGTCCTACGGGAATTAGCAATCAGCCCCAGCATTTT.

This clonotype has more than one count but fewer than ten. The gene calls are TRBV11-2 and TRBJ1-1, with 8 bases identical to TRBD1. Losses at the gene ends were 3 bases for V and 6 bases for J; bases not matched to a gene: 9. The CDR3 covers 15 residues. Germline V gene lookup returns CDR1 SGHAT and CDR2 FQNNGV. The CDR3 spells CASSFDRGVVSEAFF. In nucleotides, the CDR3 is TGTGCCAGCAGCTTTGACAGGGGAGTGGTATCTGAAGCTTTCTTT. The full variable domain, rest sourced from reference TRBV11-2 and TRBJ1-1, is EAGVAQSPRYKIIEKRQSVAFWCNPISGHATLYWYQQILGQGPKLLIQFQNNGVVDDSQLPKDRFSAERLKGVDSTLKIQPAKLEDSAVYLCASSFDRGVVSEAFFGQGTRLTVV.

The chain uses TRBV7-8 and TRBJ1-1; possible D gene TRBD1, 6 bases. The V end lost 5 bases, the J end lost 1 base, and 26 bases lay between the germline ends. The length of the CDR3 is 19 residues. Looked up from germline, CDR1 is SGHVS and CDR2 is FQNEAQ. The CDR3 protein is CASSPLTGRGGLWNTEAFF. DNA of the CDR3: TGTGCCAGCAGCCCACTCACAGGGCGGGGTGGCCTCTGGAACACTGAAGCTTTCTTT.